This entry concerns a single TCR beta chain. Antigen: not known. What was amplified from RNA transcripts were TCR beta CDR3 regions. The HTBI set primed first-round TCR CDR3 RT-PCR. From the multiplex PCR reads, TCRdb called clonotypes with MiXCR, one entry per CDR3 protein. Of 480,000 or so distinct CDR3 sequences listed, about 46% are singletons. The data are from a study of T cells in Graves' hyperthyroidism and ophthalmopathy. Broader study findings: The model anticipated ophthalmopathy a median about six months pre-onset.

CDR3 length equals 13 residues. CDR1 and CDR2 from the germline V gene are SGHTA and FQGNSA. V lost 8 bases and J 5 bases, leaving 15 bases between the germline ends. The TCR comes from an adult woman with Graves' disease, either hyperthyroidism or ophthalmopathy (not recorded which). Sequenced: peripheral blood or thyroid tissue (not recorded which). The rearrangement links TRBV7-2 to TRBJ2-5; the D gene is possibly TRBD2 (6 bases). CDR3 DNA sequence: TGTGCCAGCGGAGGGGCTAGTAGGGAGACCCAGTACTTC. As protein: CASGGASRETQYF.